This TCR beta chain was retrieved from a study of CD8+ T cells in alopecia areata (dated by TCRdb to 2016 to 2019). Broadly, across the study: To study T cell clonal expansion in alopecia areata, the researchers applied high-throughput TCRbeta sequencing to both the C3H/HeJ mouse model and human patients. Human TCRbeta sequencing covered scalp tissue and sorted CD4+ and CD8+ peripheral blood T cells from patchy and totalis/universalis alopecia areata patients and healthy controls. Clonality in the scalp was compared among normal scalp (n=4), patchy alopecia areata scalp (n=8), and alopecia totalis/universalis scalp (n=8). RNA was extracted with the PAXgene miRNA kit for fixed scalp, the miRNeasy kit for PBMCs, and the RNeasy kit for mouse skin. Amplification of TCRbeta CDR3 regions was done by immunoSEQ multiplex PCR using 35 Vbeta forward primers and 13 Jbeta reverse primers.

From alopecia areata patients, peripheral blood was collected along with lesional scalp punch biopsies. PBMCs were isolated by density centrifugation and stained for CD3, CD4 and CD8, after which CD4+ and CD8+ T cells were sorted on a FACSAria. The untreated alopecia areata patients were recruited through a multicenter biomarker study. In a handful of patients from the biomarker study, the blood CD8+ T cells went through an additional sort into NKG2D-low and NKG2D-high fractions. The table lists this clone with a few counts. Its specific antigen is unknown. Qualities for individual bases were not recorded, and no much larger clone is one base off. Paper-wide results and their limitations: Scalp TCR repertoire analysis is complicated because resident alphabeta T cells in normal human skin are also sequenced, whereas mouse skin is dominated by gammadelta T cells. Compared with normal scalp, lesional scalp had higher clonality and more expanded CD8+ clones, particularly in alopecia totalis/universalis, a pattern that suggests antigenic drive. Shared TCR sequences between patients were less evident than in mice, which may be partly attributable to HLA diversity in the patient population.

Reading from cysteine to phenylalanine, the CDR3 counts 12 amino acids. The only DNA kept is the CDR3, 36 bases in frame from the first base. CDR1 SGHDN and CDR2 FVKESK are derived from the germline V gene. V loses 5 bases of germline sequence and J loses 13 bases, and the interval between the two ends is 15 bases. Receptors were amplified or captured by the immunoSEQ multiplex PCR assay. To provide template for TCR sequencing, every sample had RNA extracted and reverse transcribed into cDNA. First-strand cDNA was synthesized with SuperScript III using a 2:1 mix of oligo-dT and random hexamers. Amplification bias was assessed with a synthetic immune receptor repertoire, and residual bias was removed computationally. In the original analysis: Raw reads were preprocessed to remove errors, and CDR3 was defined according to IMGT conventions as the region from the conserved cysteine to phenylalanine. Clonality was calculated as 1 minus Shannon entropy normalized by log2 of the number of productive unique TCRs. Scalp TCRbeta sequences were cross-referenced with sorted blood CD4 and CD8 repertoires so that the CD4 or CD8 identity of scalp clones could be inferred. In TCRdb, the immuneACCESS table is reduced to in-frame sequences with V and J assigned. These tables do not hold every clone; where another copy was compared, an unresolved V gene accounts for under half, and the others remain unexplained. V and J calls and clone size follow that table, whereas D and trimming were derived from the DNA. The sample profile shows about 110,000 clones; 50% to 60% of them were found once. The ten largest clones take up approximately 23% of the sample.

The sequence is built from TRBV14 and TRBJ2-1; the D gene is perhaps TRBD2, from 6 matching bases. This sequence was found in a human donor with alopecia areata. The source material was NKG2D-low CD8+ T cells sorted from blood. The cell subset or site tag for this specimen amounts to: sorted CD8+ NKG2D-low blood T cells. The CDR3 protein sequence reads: CASSSTSKVQFF. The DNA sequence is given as TGTGCCAGCAGCTCTACTAGCAAGGTACAGTTCTTC.